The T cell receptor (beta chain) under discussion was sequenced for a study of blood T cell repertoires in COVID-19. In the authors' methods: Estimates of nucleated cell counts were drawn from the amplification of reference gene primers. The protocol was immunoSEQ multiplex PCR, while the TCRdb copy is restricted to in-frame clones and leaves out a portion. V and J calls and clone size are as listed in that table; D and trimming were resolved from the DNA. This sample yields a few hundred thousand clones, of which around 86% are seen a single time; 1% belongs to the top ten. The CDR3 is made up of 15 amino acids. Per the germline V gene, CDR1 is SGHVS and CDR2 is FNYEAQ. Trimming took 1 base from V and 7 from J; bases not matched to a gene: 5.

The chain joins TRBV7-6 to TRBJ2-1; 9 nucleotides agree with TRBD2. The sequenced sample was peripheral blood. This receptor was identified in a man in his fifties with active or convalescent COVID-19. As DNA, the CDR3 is TGTGCCAGCAGCTTAGAAGCGGGGGGCGAAAATGAGCAGTTCTTC. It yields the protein CASSLEAGGENEQFF.